A single sample is the source of the 17 T cell receptor beta chains below, sequenced in a study of response to subunit inactivated influenza vaccine. TCRdb processed the RT-PCR reads anew with MiXCR; each CDR3 protein has one entry. The sample has about 180,000 distinct CDR3 sequences, around 8.8% seen once. Material: non-naive T cells sorted from PBMCs, obtained on the day of vaccination. The source of these receptors is a man aged 45-65 years who received an inactivated influenza vaccine.

There are many counts of this clonotype. V usage is TRBV4-3 and J usage is TRBJ2-5; D gene unclear. The CDR3 covers 13 residues. The V gene lost 3 bases and the J gene lost 1 base, with 6 bases spanning the gap. Germline CDR1 LGHNA, CDR2 YSLEER. The CDR3 region is CASSQAAQETQYF. The DNA of the CDR3 is TGCGCCAGCAGCCAGGCAGCCCAAGAGACCCAGTACTTC.

This clonotype has just a few counts. The rearrangement joins TRBV28 to TRBJ2-3; 14 bases agree with TRBD2. Looked up from germline, CDR1 is MDHEN and CDR2 is SYDVKM. The CDR3 covers 19 residues. The V segment lost 7 bases and the J segment 2 bases; nucleotides outside the gene matches: 14. The CDR3 DNA is TGTGCCAGCACCGTAGGACTAGCGGGGGGACAAACCCCCACAGATACGCAGTATTTT. Protein sequence: CASTVGLAGGQTPTDTQYF. The full variable domain, with the rest looked up from reference TRBV28 and TRBJ2-3, is DVKVTQSSRYLVKRTGEKVFLECVQDMDHENMFWYRQDPGLGLRLIYFSYDVKMKEKGDIPEGYSVSREKKERFSLILESASTNQTSMYLCASTVGLAGGQTPTDTQYFGPGTRLTVL.

A few counts support this clonotype. V gene TRBV27 combines with J gene TRBJ2-5; D may be TRBD1 or TRBD2 (6 bases each). The germline V gene has CDR1 MNHEY and CDR2 SMNVEV (reference sequence). Trimming left V 1 base short and J 2 bases short, with 14 bases between. This CDR3 comprises 16 residues. CDR3 amino acids: CASSLFPGARQETQYF. In nucleotides, the CDR3 is TGTGCCAGCAGTTTATTTCCGGGGGCAAGACAAGAGACCCAGTACTTC.

The genes are TRBV28 and TRBJ2-1, with TRBD2 as a possible D gene (6 bases). Trimming removed 10 bases at V and 0 bases at J, with 16 bases between. The CDR3 sequence is 15 residues long. Per the germline V gene, CDR1 is MDHEN and CDR2 is SYDVKM. CDR3 in amino acids: CATKIAESSYNEQFF. DNA for the CDR3: TGTGCCACCAAAATAGCGGAGAGCTCCTACAATGAGCAGTTCTTC.

The V gene is TRBV18, the J gene TRBJ2-7; D assignment may be TRBD1 or TRBD2 (6 bases each). CDR3 length: 16 amino acids. Deletions cut 2 bases from V and 2 bases from J, with 16 bases between. Germline CDR1 and CDR2: KGHSH and LQKENI. This CDR3 is CASSPLGGSQAYEQYF. CDR3 DNA sequence: TGTGCCAGCTCACCATTAGGGGGGAGTCAGGCCTACGAGCAGTACTTC.

This clonotype has a handful of counts. This chain joins TRBV3-1 and TRBJ2-7, with D possibly matching TRBD1 (7 bases). The V gene's germline CDR1 is LGHDT and CDR2 YNNKEL (reference sequence). The CDR3 has 12 residues. V lost 4 bases and J 6 bases, leaving 10 bases between the germline ends. The CDR3 here is CASSLQGGEQYF. As DNA, the CDR3 is TGTGCCAGCAGCCTCCAGGGGGGCGAGCAGTACTTC.

This clonotype was recorded many times. The chain uses TRBV5-1 and TRBJ2-3; TRBD2 is a possible D gene (5 bases). Trimming took off 2 bases at V and 6 bases at J, with 10 bases between the two ends. Germline lookup yields CDR1 SGHRS and CDR2 YFSETQ. CDR3 length: 13 residues. CDR3 residues: CASSFGVADTQYF. CDR3 DNA sequence: TGCGCCAGCAGCTTTGGGGTAGCGGATACGCAGTATTTT.

The rearrangement links TRBV29-1 to TRBJ2-3; 8 positions agree with TRBD2. The CDR3 is made up of 13 amino acids. The germline gives CDR1 SQVTM, CDR2 ANQGSEA. DNA for the CDR3: TGCAGTTATTGTCGGGGGGGGACAGATACGCAGTATTTT. Translating it yields CSYCRGGTDTQYF.

This clonotype showed up just a few times. The chain combines TRBV9 with TRBJ1-2; no clear D gene. Trimming removed 0 bases from V and 4 bases from J, with 10 bases in between. CDR3 length equals 14 residues. Germline-derived CDR1 and CDR2 are SGDLS and YYNGEE. CDR3 coding DNA: TGTGCCAGCAGCGTAGCTACGAGTGGCTATGGCTACACCTTC. Translation gives CASSVATSGYGYTF.

This clonotype was seen more than once but under ten times. J is TRBJ1-2 and V is TRBV24-1; 9 bases line up with TRBD1. V shed 0 bases and J 6 bases; nucleotides not matched to a gene: 1. CDR1 is KGHDR, CDR2 SFDVKD, per germline. CDR3 length: 14 residues. This CDR3 is CATSDLGDRDGYTF. As DNA, the CDR3 is TGTGCCACCAGTGATTTGGGGGACAGGGATGGCTACACCTTC.

In regard to this clonotype: With a much larger clone just one base away, this may be a read error. This chain's CDR3 is CASLTRPSYGYTF. The CDR3 DNA sequence: TGTGCCAGCTTGACACGGCCTAGCTATGGCTACACCTTC. J is TRBJ1-2 and V is TRBV28, with unresolved D. From germline, CDR1 is MDHEN and CDR2 SYDVKM. Trimming shortened V by 8 bases and J by 4 bases, and 14 bases separated the two germline ends. The CDR3 is 13 residues long.

This clonotype was observed a handful of times. The rearrangement uses TRBV5-1 and TRBJ1-1, with 7 nucleotides matching TRBD1. V was clipped by 4 bases and J by 1 base; unmatched bases: 10. The germline V gene has CDR1 SGHRS and CDR2 YFSETQ. CDR3 length equals 16 residues. The CDR3 here is CASSPGGTDRNTEAFF. Here the CDR3 DNA reads TGCGCCAGCAGCCCAGGGGGGACCGACAGGAACACTGAAGCTTTCTTT. Full variable domain (outside the CDR3, taken from reference TRBV5-1 and TRBJ1-1): KAGVTQTPRYLIKTRGQQVTLSCSPISGHRSVSWYQQTPGQGLQFLFEYFSETQRNKGNFPGRFSGRQFSNSRSEMNVSTLELGDSALYLCASSPGGTDRNTEAFFGQGTRLTVV.

The chain recombines TRBV2 with TRBJ2-1; 9 bases map to TRBD2. The trim removed 4 bases at V and 4 bases at J, leaving 5 bases unmatched. Germline lookup yields CDR1 SNHLY and CDR2 FYNNEI. There are 15 residues in the CDR3. The CDR3 region is CASSALAGLYNEQFF. Here the CDR3 DNA reads TGTGCCAGCAGTGCTCTAGCGGGGCTATACAATGAGCAGTTCTTC.

The chain carries TRBV19 and TRBJ2-1, with 8 positions matching TRBD1. The V gene end was trimmed by 5 bases and the J gene end by 10 bases; junction bases not matched to a gene: 19. Germline CDR1 is LNHDA and CDR2 is SQIVND (reference sequence). CDR3 length: 17 residues. CDR3 residues: CASSFRTGLRRAEEQFF. CDR3 nucleotide sequence: TGTGCCAGTAGTTTCCGGACAGGGTTGCGACGTGCGGAGGAGCAGTTCTTC.

This clonotype showed up just a few times. This chain joins TRBV7-8 and TRBJ2-3, with 7 positions matching TRBD2. V gave up 4 bases and J gave up 1 base; unmatched junction bases: 2. CDR3 length equals 14 residues. Germline loops: CDR1 SGHVS, CDR2 FQNEAQ. The CDR3, as DNA: TGTGCCAGCAGCTCCCTAGCGGGCACAGATACGCAGTATTTT. It specifies CASSSLAGTDTQYF.

This clonotype came up many times. The V and J genes are TRBV15 and TRBJ2-7; 12 bases align to TRBD2. The germline gives CDR1 LNHNV, CDR2 YYDKDF (reference sequence). CDR3 length: 14 amino acids. J was trimmed by 5 bases and V by 2 bases; bases with no gene match: 1. The CDR3 coding sequence is TGTGCCACCAGCAGACGACTAGCGGGGGACGAGCAGTACTTC. It is translated as CATSRRLAGDEQYF.

This clonotype was observed a few times. CDR3 residues: CASSQFGTSSEQYF. In nucleotides, the CDR3 is TGTGCCAGCAGTCAATTCGGGACTAGCAGCGAGCAGTACTTC. The rearrangement joins TRBV6-2 or TRBV6-3 to TRBJ2-7; 9 bases map to TRBD2. The CDR3 spans 14 residues. Germline CDR1 MNHEY, CDR2 SVGEGT. Germline trimming cut 5 bases from V and 6 bases from J; bases unmatched to any gene: 8.